Below, 5 T cell receptor beta chains from the same sample are listed, as sequenced in a study of human T cells and chemical hapten exposure. Time point given: patch test 1, 2 weeks after DPC sensitization. Indicated treatment: therapeutic diphenylcyclopropenone sensitization with weekly scalp DPC. In TCRdb, the RACE reads were re-called with MiXCR into one record per CDR3 protein. The data contain tens of thousands of distinct CDR3 sequences, about 9.4% of them singletons. The sequencing used whole blood, collected in connection with sensitization to the hapten diphenylcyclopropenone (DPC). All receptors derive from a woman aged 45-65 years with alopecia areata. Some clones in this sample may be carry-over from other donors' samples.

The sample holds many counts of this clonotype. Written as DNA, the CDR3 is TGCGCCAGCAGCCAAGATCTCGGCCGGGTCACAGATACGCAGTATTTT. This sequence encodes CASSQDLGRVTDTQYF. The genes are TRBV4-3 and TRBJ2-3; unclear D gene. Germline values: CDR1 LGHNA, CDR2 YSLEER. V shed 0 bases and J shed 2 bases, with 12 bases lying between them. The CDR3 loop spans 16 amino acids.

This clonotype was recorded at least ten times. The chain couples TRBV12-3 or TRBV12-4 to TRBJ2-5; tentatively, D is TRBD1 or TRBD2 (5 bases each). This CDR3 is built from 13 residues. V was clipped by 5 bases and J by 4 bases, with 11 bases between them. The CDR3 DNA reads as TGTGCCAGCAGTCTCGGGGCAGGAGAGACCCAGTACTTC. This codes for CASSLGAGETQYF.

V gene TRBV28 combines with J gene TRBJ1-4; D perhaps matches TRBD1 (6 bases). Germline V gene lookup returns CDR1 MDHEN and CDR2 SYDVKM. The CDR3 contains 16 residues. V lost 4 bases to trimming and J lost 0 bases, with 12 bases between them. The CDR3 DNA is TGTGCCAGCAGTTCCGGGGGCCCATCAACTAATGAAAAACTGTTTTTT. Translated, it gives CASSSGGPSTNEKLFF.

The CDR3 coding sequence is TGCGCCAGCAGCCCCGGGACCGGGGAGCTGTTTTTT. Its protein product is CASSPGTGELFF. The V and J genes are TRBV10-1 and TRBJ2-2; D is uncertain. Germline V lookup: CDR1 WNHNN, CDR2 SYGVQD (reference sequence). Between the trimmed V and J ends, which lost 6 bases and 5 bases, there was a span of 7 bases. CDR3 length equals 12 residues.

In its sample, this clonotype was seen many times. The V call is TRBV7-2, the J call TRBJ2-7, with TRBD2 as a possible D gene (5 bases). V lost 1 base and J lost 4, with 17 bases in between. Germline values: CDR1 SGHTA, CDR2 FQGNSA. The CDR3 contains 16 residues. The CDR3 loop is CASSLGTSRRGYEQYF. In nucleotides, the CDR3 is TGTGCCAGCAGCTTAGGAACGAGTCGTCGGGGTTACGAGCAGTACTTC.